Below, 7 T cell receptor beta chains from the same sample are listed, as sequenced in a study of blood T cell repertoires in COVID-19. Profiling relied on immunoSEQ multiplex PCR, and the TCRdb table lists in-frame clones only, not all of them. Of around 270,000 clones in the sample, roughly 88% were seen once. The sample taken for sequencing was PBMCs or T cells enriched from blood (not recorded which). These receptors all stem from a woman aged 40 to 50 who had been exposed to COVID-19.

DNA of the CDR3: TGCAGTGCTAGTGGGACAGAAGTTAACGAGCAGTACTTC. Amino acids: CSASGTEVNEQYF. This rearrangement joins TRBV20-1 to TRBJ2-7; 7 bases are shared with TRBD1. CDR1 is DFQATT, CDR2 SNEGSKA, per germline (reference sequence). V was clipped by 3 bases and J by 5 bases; unmatched bases: 7. The CDR3 is 13 residues long.

The chain is built from TRBV21-1 and TRBJ1-1. TRBV21-1 is labeled a pseudogene. The CDR3 runs to 13 residues. Here the CDR3 DNA reads TGTGCCAGCAGCTATCCGGGTGTCACTGAAGCTTTCTTT. Translation gives CASSYPGVTEAFF.

The gene calls are TRBV28 and TRBJ2-7; the D gene is possibly TRBD2 (6 bases). Trimming left V 5 bases short and J 3 bases short, with 8 bases between. The V gene's germline CDR1 is MDHEN and CDR2 SYDVKM. The CDR3 runs to 12 residues. CDR3 bases: TGTGCCAGCAGTCCCGGGGGCTACGAGCAGTACTTC. It specifies CASSPGGYEQYF.

This clone was counted once. V is TRBV2 and J is TRBJ2-3, with 9 positions matching TRBD1. The germline V gene has CDR1 SNHLY and CDR2 FYNNEI. With V trimmed by 6 bases and J by 0 bases, 4 bases remained unmatched. The CDR3 consists of 15 residues. CDR3 region: CASRSGTGSTDTQYF. The CDR3 DNA is TGTGCCAGCAGGTCCGGGACAGGGAGCACAGATACGCAGTATTTT.

This chain uses TRBV5-6 with TRBJ2-2; tentatively, D is TRBD2 (6 bases). Germline V gene lookup returns CDR1 SGHDT and CDR2 YYEEEE. The CDR3 totals 14 residues. The V and J ends lost 4 bases and 7 bases respectively, with 14 bases between them. The CDR3 bases are TGTGCCAGCAGCCTGGGGCGGGGTAACGGGGAGCTGTTTTTT. Translating it yields CASSLGRGNGELFF.

J is TRBJ2-2 and V is TRBV5-4, with 7 bases that match TRBD2. Trimming cost V 4 bases and J 3 bases; bases outside gene matches: 6. CDR3 size: 15 residues. The germline V gene encodes CDR1 SGHNT and CDR2 YYREEE (reference sequence). The CDR3, as DNA: TGTGCCAGCAGCCCCGAGGGAGGGTACACCGGGGAGCTGTTTTTT. Translated: CASSPEGGYTGELFF.

The chain uses TRBV2 and TRBJ2-3; no reliable D call. This CDR3 has 13 amino acids. Trimming removed 6 bases at V and 5 bases at J, with 12 bases between. Germline assignment: CDR1 SNHLY and CDR2 FYNNEI. This CDR3 reads CASRRERLDTQYF. The CDR3 region has the DNA TGTGCCAGCAGAAGAGAACGGTTAGATACGCAGTATTTT.